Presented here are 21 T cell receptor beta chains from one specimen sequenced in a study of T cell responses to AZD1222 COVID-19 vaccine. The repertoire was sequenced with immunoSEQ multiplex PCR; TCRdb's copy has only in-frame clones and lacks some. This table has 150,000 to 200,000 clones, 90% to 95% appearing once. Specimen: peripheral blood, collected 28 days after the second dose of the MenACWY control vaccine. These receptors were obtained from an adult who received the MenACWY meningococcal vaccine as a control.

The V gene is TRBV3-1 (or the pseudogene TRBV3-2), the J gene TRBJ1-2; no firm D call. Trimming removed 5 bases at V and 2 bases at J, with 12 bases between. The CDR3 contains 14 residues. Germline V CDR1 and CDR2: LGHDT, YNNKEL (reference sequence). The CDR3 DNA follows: TGTGCCAGCAGCGGCCTATTGGGGAACTATGGCTACACCTTC. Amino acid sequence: CASSGLLGNYGYTF.

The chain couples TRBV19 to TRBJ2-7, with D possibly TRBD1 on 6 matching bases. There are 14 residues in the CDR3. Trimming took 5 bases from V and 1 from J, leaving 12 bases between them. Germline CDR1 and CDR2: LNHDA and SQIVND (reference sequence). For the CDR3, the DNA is TGTGCCAGTAGTTTAACAGGGAAGTCCTACGAGCAGTACTTC. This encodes CASSLTGKSYEQYF.

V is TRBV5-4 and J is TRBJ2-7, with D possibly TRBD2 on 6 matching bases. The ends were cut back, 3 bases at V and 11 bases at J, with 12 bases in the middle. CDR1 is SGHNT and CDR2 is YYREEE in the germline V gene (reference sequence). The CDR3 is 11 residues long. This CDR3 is CASSWAGSEYF. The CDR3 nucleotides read TGTGCCAGCAGCTGGGCCGGGAGTGAGTACTTC.

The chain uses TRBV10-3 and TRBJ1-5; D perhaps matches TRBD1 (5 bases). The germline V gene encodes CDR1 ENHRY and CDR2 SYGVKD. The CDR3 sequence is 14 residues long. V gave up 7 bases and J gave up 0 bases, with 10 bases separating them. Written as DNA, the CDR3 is TGTGCCATCAAGACAGATTATAGCAATCAGCCCCAGCATTTT. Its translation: CAIKTDYSNQPQHF.

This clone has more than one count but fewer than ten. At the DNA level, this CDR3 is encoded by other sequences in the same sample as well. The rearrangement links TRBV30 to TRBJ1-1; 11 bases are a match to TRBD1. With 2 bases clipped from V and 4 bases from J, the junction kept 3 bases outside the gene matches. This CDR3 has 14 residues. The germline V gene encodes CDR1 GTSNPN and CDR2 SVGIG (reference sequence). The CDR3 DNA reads TGTGCCTGGAGTCCGGGACAGGGGGGCACTGAAGCTTTCTTT. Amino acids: CAWSPGQGGTEAFF. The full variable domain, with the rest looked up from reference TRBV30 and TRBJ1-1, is SQTIHQWPATLVQPVGSPLSLECTVEGTSNPNLYWYRQAAGRGLQLLFYSVGIGQISSEVPQNLSASRPQDRQFILSSKKLLLSDSGFYLCAWSPGQGGTEAFFGQGTRLTVV.

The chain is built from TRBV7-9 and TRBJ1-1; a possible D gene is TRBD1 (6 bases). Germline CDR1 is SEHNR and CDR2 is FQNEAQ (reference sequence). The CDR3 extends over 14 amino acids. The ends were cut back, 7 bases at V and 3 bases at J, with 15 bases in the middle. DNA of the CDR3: TGTGCCAGCACACGAGGGGGAGTAGACACTGAAGCTTTCTTT. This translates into CASTRGGVDTEAFF.

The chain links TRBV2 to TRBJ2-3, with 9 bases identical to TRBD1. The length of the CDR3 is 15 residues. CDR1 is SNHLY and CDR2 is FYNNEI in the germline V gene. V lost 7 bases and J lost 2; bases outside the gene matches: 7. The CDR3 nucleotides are TGTGCCAGCATCGACAGGGGGGGAGACACAGATACGCAGTATTTT. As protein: CASIDRGGDTDTQYF.

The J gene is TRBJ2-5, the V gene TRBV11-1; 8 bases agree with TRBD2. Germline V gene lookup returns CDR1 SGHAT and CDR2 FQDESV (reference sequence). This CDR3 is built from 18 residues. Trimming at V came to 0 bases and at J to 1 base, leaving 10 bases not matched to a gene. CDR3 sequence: CASSLASGGMRFQETQYF. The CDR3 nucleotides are TGTGCCAGCAGCTTAGCAAGCGGGGGAATGAGGTTCCAAGAGACCCAGTACTTC. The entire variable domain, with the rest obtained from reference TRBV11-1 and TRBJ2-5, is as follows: EAEVAQSPRYKITEKSQAVAFWCDPISGHATLYWYRQILGQGPELLVQFQDESVVDDSQLPKDRFSAERLKGVDSTLKIQPAELGDSAMYLCASSLASGGMRFQETQYFGPGTRLLVL.

This CDR3 reads CASSYSTQYNTEAFF. In nucleotides, the CDR3 is TGTGCCAGCAGTTACTCGACACAGTACAACACTGAAGCTTTCTTT. This chain joins TRBV6-5 and TRBJ1-1, with D uncertain. Germline lookup yields CDR1 MNHEY and CDR2 SVGAGI. The CDR3 is 15 residues long. Between the trimmed V and J ends, which lost 0 bases and 2 bases, there was a span of 10 bases.

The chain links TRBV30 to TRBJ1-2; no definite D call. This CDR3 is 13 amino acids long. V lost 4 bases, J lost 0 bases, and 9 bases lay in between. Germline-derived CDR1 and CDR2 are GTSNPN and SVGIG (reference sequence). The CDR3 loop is CAWTRIANYGYTF. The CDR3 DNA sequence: TGTGCCTGGACAAGGATAGCTAACTATGGCTACACCTTC.

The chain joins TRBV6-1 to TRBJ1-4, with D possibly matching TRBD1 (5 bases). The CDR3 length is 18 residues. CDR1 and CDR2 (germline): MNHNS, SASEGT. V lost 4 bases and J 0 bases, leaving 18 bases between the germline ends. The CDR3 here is CASSAFPLSTATNEKLFF. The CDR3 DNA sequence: TGTGCCAGCAGTGCCTTCCCCCTCTCGACAGCAACTAATGAAAAACTGTTTTTT.

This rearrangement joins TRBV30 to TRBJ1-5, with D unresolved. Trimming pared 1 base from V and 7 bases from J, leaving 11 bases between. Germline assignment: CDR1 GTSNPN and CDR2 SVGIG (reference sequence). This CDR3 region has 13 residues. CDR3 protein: CAWSASNGQPQHF. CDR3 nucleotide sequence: TGTGCCTGGAGTGCGTCTAATGGGCAGCCCCAGCATTTT.

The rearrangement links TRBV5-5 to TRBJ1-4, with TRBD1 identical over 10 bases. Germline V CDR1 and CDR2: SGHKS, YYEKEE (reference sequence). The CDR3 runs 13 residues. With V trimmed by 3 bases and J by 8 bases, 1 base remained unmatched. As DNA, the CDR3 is TGTGCCAGCAGCTCGGGACAGGGGGAAAAACTGTTTTTT. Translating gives CASSSGQGEKLFF.

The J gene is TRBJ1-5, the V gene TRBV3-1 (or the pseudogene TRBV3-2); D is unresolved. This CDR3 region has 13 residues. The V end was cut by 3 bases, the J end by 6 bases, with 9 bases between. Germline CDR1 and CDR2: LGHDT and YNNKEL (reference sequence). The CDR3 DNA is TGTGCCAGCAGCCAGCGAAGTAGTCAGCCCCAGCATTTT. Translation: CASSQRSSQPQHF.

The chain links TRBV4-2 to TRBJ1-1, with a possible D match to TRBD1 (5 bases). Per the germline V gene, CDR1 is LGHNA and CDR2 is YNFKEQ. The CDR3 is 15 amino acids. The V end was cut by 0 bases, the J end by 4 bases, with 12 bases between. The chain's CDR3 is CASSQDIGVGTEAFF. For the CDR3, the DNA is TGTGCCAGCAGCCAAGATATAGGGGTGGGCACTGAAGCTTTCTTT.

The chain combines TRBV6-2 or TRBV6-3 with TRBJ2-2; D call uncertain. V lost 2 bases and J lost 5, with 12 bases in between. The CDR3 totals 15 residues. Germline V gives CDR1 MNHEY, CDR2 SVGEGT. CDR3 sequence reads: CASSYVLAGTGELFF. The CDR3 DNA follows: TGTGCCAGCAGTTACGTCCTGGCCGGTACCGGGGAGCTGTTTTTT.

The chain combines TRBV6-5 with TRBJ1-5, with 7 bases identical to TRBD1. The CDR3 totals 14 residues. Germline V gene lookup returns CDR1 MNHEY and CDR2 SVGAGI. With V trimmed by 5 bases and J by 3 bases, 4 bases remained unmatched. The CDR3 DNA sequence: TGTGCCAGCAGTCGACAGGGTCACAATCAGCCCCAGCATTTT. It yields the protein CASSRQGHNQPQHF.

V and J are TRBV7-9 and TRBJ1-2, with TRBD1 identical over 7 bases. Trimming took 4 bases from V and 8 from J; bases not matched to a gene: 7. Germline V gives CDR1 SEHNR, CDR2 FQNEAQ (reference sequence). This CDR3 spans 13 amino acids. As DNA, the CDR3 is TGTGCCAGCAGCTCGAACAGGGGCGGCGGCTACACCTTC. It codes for CASSSNRGGGYTF.

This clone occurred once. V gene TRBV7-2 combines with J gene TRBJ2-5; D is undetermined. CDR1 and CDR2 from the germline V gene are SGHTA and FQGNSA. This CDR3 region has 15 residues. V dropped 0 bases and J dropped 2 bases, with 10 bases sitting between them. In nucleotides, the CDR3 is TGTGCCAGCAGCTTAGCCTTGCTGGGGCAAGAGACCCAGTACTTC. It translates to CASSLALLGQETQYF.

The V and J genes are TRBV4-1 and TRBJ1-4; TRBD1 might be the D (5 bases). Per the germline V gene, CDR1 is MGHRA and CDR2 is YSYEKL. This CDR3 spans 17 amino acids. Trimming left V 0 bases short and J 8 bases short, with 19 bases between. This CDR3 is CASSQDRLSGFGEKLFF. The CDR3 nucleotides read TGCGCCAGCAGCCAAGATAGACTATCAGGGTTCGGCGAAAAACTGTTTTTT.

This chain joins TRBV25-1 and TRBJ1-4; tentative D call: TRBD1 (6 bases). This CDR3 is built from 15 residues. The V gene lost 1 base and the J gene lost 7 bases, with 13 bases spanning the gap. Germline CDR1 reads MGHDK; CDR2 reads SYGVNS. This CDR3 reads CASSELGAMPEKLFF. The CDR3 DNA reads TGTGCCAGCAGTGAATTGGGGGCGATGCCTGAAAAACTGTTTTTT.